The 13 T cell receptor beta chains below all came from one sample that was sequenced in a study of blood T cell repertoires in COVID-19. TCRdb's copy holds only in-frame clones and misses some; the assay was immunoSEQ multiplex PCR. The sample includes 190,000 or so clones, roughly 80% of them seen just once. Sequencing input: PBMCs or T cells enriched from blood (not recorded which). The receptors originated from a man aged 40-49 years who had recovered from COVID-19.

V and J are TRBV7-8 and TRBJ2-7, with 8 bases lining up with TRBD2. V shed 0 bases and J 7 bases; nucleotides not matched to a gene: 11. Germline CDR1 SGHVS, CDR2 FQNEAQ. The CDR3 runs 16 residues. The CDR3 DNA is TGTGCCAGCAGCTTAGCGAAGAGCGGGGGCACGAGGGAGCAGTACTTC. Protein sequence: CASSLAKSGGTREQYF.

The V call is TRBV5-4, the J call TRBJ1-2; 12 bases agree with TRBD1. The CDR3 loop spans 14 amino acids. Germline lookup yields CDR1 SGHNT and CDR2 YYREEE (reference sequence). Germline trimming cut 4 bases from V and 7 bases from J; bases unmatched to any gene: 5. CDR3 sequence reads: CASSVGQGARGYTF. CDR3 DNA: TGTGCCAGCAGCGTGGGACAGGGGGCTCGTGGCTACACCTTC.

V gene TRBV24-1 combines with J gene TRBJ1-2; TRBD1 matches 9 bases. The CDR3 is 13 amino acids. CDR1 and CDR2 from the germline V gene are KGHDR and SFDVKD. J lost 6 bases, V lost 8 bases, and 6 bases had no gene match. CDR3 amino acids: CATNDRGGDGYTF. The CDR3 DNA reads as TGTGCCACCAACGACAGGGGGGGTGATGGCTACACCTTC.

The gene calls are TRBV27 and TRBJ1-6; 9 nucleotides match TRBD1. CDR1 is MNHEY, CDR2 SMNVEV, per germline (reference sequence). The CDR3 runs 15 residues. V was pared by 5 bases and J by 9 bases, with 8 bases of the junction left unmatched. As DNA, the CDR3 is TGTGCCAGCAGTGAACCGGGACAGGGTTTTTCACCCCTCCACTTT. Amino acid sequence: CASSEPGQGFSPLHF.

The chain joins TRBV6-5 to TRBJ1-4; D not resolved. This CDR3 has 14 residues. CDR1 is MNHEY and CDR2 is SVGAGI in the germline V gene. V was pared by 1 base and J by 4 bases, with 7 bases between. The CDR3 is CASSYWQDNEKLFF. CDR3 coding DNA: TGTGCCAGCAGTTACTGGCAAGATAATGAAAAACTGTTTTTT.

The chain recombines TRBV19 with TRBJ1-5, with a tentative D call TRBD1 (6 bases). V was shortened by 6 bases and J by 0 bases, with 12 bases between the two germline ends. The CDR3 sequence is 15 residues long. Germline CDR1 reads LNHDA; CDR2 reads SQIVND (reference sequence). CDR3 DNA: TGTGCCAGTAGCAAAGGACAGTTTAGCAATCAGCCCCAGCATTTT. It is translated as CASSKGQFSNQPQHF.

The V and J genes are TRBV14 and TRBJ1-2, with 9 bases matching TRBD1. Germline V CDR1 and CDR2: SGHDN, FVKESK. V lost 5 bases to trimming and J lost 8 bases; unmatched junction nucleotides: 9. The CDR3 spans 14 residues. In DNA, the CDR3 is TGTGCCAGCAGCGAGTACAGGGGGCTATACGGCTACACCTTC. Its translation: CASSEYRGLYGYTF.

The chain is built from TRBV29-1 and TRBJ2-7; weak D call: TRBD1 (5 bases). Per the germline V gene, CDR1 is SQVTM and CDR2 is ANQGSEA. Trimming took 0 bases from V and 0 from J, leaving 6 bases between them. There are 13 residues in the CDR3. The CDR3 is CSVEDDSSYEQYF. The DNA of the CDR3 is TGCAGCGTTGAAGATGACAGCTCCTACGAGCAGTACTTC.

The CDR3 reads CASSAGEKLFF. The CDR3 region has the DNA TGTGCCAGCAGCGCGGGAGAAAAACTGTTTTTT. The V and J genes are TRBV5-6 and TRBJ1-4; no clear D. V was clipped by 4 bases and J by 8 bases, with 6 bases between them. Germline V gives CDR1 SGHDT, CDR2 YYEEEE. This CDR3 has 11 residues.

Of note for this clone: This same CDR3 is encoded by further DNA sequences in the sample. This chain joins TRBV5-1 and TRBJ2-7; 8 bases are a match to TRBD1. The V segment lost 4 bases and the J segment 3 bases; nucleotides outside the gene matches: 6. Germline V lookup: CDR1 SGHRS, CDR2 YFSETQ. This CDR3 comprises 14 residues. CDR3 in amino acids: CASSSRQGSYEQYF. The CDR3 DNA sequence: TGCGCCAGCAGCAGCCGACAGGGGAGCTACGAGCAGTACTTC.

The chain couples TRBV5-1 to TRBJ1-1; the D gene is possibly TRBD1 (5 bases). Germline CDR1 is SGHRS and CDR2 is YFSETQ. CDR3 length equals 15 residues. V was pared by 0 bases and J by 3 bases, with 12 bases between. The CDR3: CASSLDPGIYTEAFF. The CDR3 bases are TGCGCCAGCAGCTTGGACCCAGGGATTTACACTGAAGCTTTCTTT.

The V call is TRBV4-3, the J call TRBJ2-3, with D possibly matching TRBD2 (6 bases). This CDR3 has 14 amino acids. With 1 base removed from V and 2 bases from J, the gap between germline ends came to 7 bases. Germline-derived CDR1 and CDR2 are LGHNA and YSLEER. The DNA of the CDR3 is TGCGCCAGCAGCCAAGGCGGGGCCACAGATACGCAGTATTTT. It is translated as CASSQGGATDTQYF.

J is TRBJ2-3 and V is TRBV4-2; possible D gene TRBD2, 6 bases. The CDR3 contains 14 residues. Germline CDR1 reads LGHNA; CDR2 reads YNFKEQ. With 1 base removed from V and 2 bases from J, the gap between germline ends came to 7 bases. CDR3 nucleotide sequence: TGTGCCAGCAGCCAAGGCGGGGACACAGATACGCAGTATTTT. Protein product: CASSQGGDTDTQYF.